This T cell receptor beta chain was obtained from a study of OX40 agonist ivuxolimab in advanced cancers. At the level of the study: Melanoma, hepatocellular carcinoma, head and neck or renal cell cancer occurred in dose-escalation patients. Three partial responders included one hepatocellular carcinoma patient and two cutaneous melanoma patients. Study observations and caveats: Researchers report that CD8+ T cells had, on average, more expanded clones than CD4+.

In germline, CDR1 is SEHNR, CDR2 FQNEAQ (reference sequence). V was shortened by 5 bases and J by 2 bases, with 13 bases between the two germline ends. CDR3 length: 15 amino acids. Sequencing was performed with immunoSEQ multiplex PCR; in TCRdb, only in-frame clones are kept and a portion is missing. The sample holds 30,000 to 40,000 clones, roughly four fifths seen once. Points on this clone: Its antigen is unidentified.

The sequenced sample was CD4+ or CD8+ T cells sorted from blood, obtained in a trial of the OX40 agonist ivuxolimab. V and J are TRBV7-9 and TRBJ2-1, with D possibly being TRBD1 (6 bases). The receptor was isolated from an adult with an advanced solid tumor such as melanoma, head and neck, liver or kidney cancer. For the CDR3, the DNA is TGTGCCAGCAGCCCGACAGGTACTCCCTACAATGAGCAGTTCTTC. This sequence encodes CASSPTGTPYNEQFF. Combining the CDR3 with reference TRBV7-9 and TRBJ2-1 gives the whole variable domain DTGVSQNPRHKITKRGQNVTFRCDPISEHNRLYWYRQTLGQGPEFLTYFQNEAQLEKSRLLSDRFSAERPKGSFSTLEIQRTEQGDSAMYLCASSPTGTPYNEQFFGPGTRLTVL.